Sequencing of this T cell receptor (beta chain) was carried out in a study of shared T cell receptors in the human thymus. Method: immunoSEQ multiplex PCR; TCRdb's copy keeps in-frame clones and lacks some. The sample holds hundreds of thousands of clones; approximately 87% are singletons and the top ten take 0.0094%. The same sample was also used in a study of human thymus T cells. That study reports: Donor material was obtained from healthy Finnish infants undergoing corrective surgery for congenital heart defects. Use of V and J genes seemed skewed within the thymic and blood repertoires.

What was sequenced was thymocytes. This clonotype was sampled from a boy under two years old with a congenital heart defect.

In DNA, the CDR3 is TGTGCCAGCAGTTCCCGGGACAGGGGGTTAATCACTAATGAAAAACTGTTTTTT. Translating it yields CASSSRDRGLITNEKLFF. V gene TRBV28 combines with J gene TRBJ1-4, with 11 bases fitting TRBD1. The CDR3 consists of 18 residues. In germline, CDR1 is MDHEN, CDR2 SYDVKM. V trimming: 4 bases; J trimming: 2 bases; junction bases outside the gene matches: 9.